The 3 T cell receptor beta chains below all came from one sample that was sequenced in a study of a mutant IDH1 vaccine in newly diagnosed glioma. As to time point: baseline, week 1 (first vaccination visit). Noted treatment: pre-vaccination baseline after standard-of-care therapy. The assay was immunoSEQ multiplex PCR, and TCRdb's table has in-frame clones only and misses some. Among about 51,000 clones listed, 60% to 85% were seen once. The specimen comprised PBMCs, sampled from a glioma patient treated with radiotherapy, temozolomide or both. The receptors originated from a woman aged 40 to 50 with glioma.

This clone was seen a single time. This rearrangement joins TRBV7-2 to TRBJ1-2, with TRBD1 as a possible D gene (5 bases). V lost 4 bases and J lost 4, with 16 bases in between. From germline, CDR1 is SGHTA and CDR2 FQGNSA. There are 15 residues in the CDR3. The CDR3 region is CASSSQQGGFYGYTF. The CDR3 nucleotides are TGTGCCAGCAGCTCCCAGCAGGGAGGATTCTATGGCTACACCTTC. The variable domain in full, with the rest retrieved from reference TRBV7-2 and TRBJ1-2, is GAGVSQSPSNKVTEKGKDVELRCDPISGHTALYWYRQSLGQGLEFLIYFQGNSAPDKSGLPSDRFSAERTGGSVSTLTIQRTQQEDSAVYLCASSSQQGGFYGYTFGSGTRLTVV.

The chain links TRBV4-3 to TRBJ1-1; unclear D gene. The germline V gene has CDR1 LGHNA and CDR2 YSLEER. The CDR3 length is 13 residues. Trimming took 1 base from V and 3 from J, leaving 6 bases between them. CDR3 in amino acids: CASSQGAYTEAFF. For the CDR3, the DNA is TGCGCCAGCAGCCAAGGGGCGTACACTGAAGCTTTCTTT.

This chain uses TRBV5-1 with TRBJ2-3; TRBD2 is a possible D gene (5 bases). Trimming took 3 bases from V and 0 from J, leaving 14 bases between them. This CDR3 is built from 16 residues. CDR1 and CDR2 from the germline V gene are SGHRS and YFSETQ. CDR3 in amino acids: CASSSLLASSTDTQYF. CDR3 nucleotides: TGCGCCAGCAGCTCGCTGCTAGCCTCTAGCACAGATACGCAGTATTTT.